Listed below are T cell receptor beta chains from one sample, sequenced in a study of blood T cell repertoires in COVID-19. Some clones are missing from TCRdb's copy, which holds only in-frame ones; the method was immunoSEQ multiplex PCR. The table lists 120,000 or so clones, roughly 80% of them singletons. The sample consisted of peripheral blood. The receptors originated from a human donor in a cohort sampled during active COVID-19. Each CDR3 is given with its conserved first and last residue. Fields, in order: clone size, V gene, CDR3 length, J gene, D gene, CDR3 DNA, CDR3 protein. A D gene is named only where the DNA matches it firmly. Where a row states a size, it is once, few, many or the class of an expanded clone; other rows omit it.

clone_size: -
v_call: TRBV12-3/TRBV12-4
cdr3_length: 12
j_call: TRBJ2-1
d_call: -
cdr3_nt: TGTGCCAGCAGCCTTCAGGGCAATGAGCAGTTCTTC
cdr3_aa: CASSLQGNEQFF

clone_size: -
v_call: TRBV19
cdr3_length: 15
j_call: TRBJ2-7
d_call: TRBD2
cdr3_nt: TGTGCCGGTAGTCTACTAGCGGGAGCGGCCTACGAGCAGTACTTC
cdr3_aa: CAGSLLAGAAYEQYF

clone_size: -
v_call: TRBV5-4
cdr3_length: 14
j_call: TRBJ2-7
d_call: -
cdr3_nt: TGTGCCAGCAGCTTGCGAGGGGGTACGGGAGAGCAGTACTTC
cdr3_aa: CASSLRGGTGEQYF

clone_size: few
v_call: TRBV4-1
cdr3_length: 16
j_call: TRBJ2-2
d_call: -
cdr3_nt: TGCGCCAGCAGCCCCGCCCCGGAGGGAGAGACCGGGGAGCTGTTTTTT
cdr3_aa: CASSPAPEGETGELFF

clone_size: -
v_call: TRBV3-1/TRBV3-2
cdr3_length: 17
j_call: TRBJ1-4
d_call: -
cdr3_nt: TGTGCCAGCAGCGGGGAGGAGGGCCCCTCAACTAATGAAAAACTGTTTTTT
cdr3_aa: CASSGEEGPSTNEKLFF

clone_size: -
v_call: TRBV5-5
cdr3_length: 16
j_call: TRBJ2-7
d_call: TRBD2
cdr3_nt: TGTGCCAGCAGTGAGCTACCGGGACTAGCGGGAACCGAGCAGTACTTC
cdr3_aa: CASSELPGLAGTEQYF

clone_size: -
v_call: TRBV6-5
cdr3_length: 13
j_call: TRBJ1-1
d_call: -
cdr3_nt: TGTGCCAGCAGTAGAGGTAAAAGCACTGAAGCTTTCTTT
cdr3_aa: CASSRGKSTEAFF

clone_size: -
v_call: TRBV27
cdr3_length: 12
j_call: TRBJ2-7
d_call: -
cdr3_nt: TGTGCCAGCAGTTTACCAGGGCACGAGCAGTACTTC
cdr3_aa: CASSLPGHEQYF

clone_size: -
v_call: TRBV6-5
cdr3_length: 15
j_call: TRBJ2-6
d_call: -
cdr3_nt: TGTGCCAGCAGTTACCGAGGTTCTGGGGCCAACGTCCTGACTTTC
cdr3_aa: CASSYRGSGANVLTF

clone_size: -
v_call: TRBV14
cdr3_length: 19
j_call: TRBJ2-7
d_call: -
cdr3_nt: TGTGCCAGCAGCCAAGATCTTTCAGGGGTCACTAGCGCGAAGAACGAGCAGTACTTC
cdr3_aa: CASSQDLSGVTSAKNEQYF

clone_size: once
v_call: TRBV29-1
cdr3_length: 16
j_call: TRBJ2-7
d_call: TRBD2
cdr3_nt: TGCAGCGTTGTTGGGACTAGCGGGGGGGTAACCTACGAGCAGTACTTC
cdr3_aa: CSVVGTSGGVTYEQYF

clone_size: few
v_call: TRBV11-3
cdr3_length: 14
j_call: TRBJ1-1
d_call: -
cdr3_nt: TGTGCCAGCAGCTTAGGTCAGGGCTCCACTGAAGCTTTCTTT
cdr3_aa: CASSLGQGSTEAFF

clone_size: -
v_call: TRBV30
cdr3_length: 12
j_call: TRBJ1-3
d_call: -
cdr3_nt: TGTGCTTCCTCAGGGGAAGGAAACACCATATATTTT
cdr3_aa: CASSGEGNTIYF

clone_size: -
v_call: TRBV7-3
cdr3_length: 15
j_call: TRBJ2-1
d_call: TRBD2
cdr3_nt: TGTGCCAGCAGACCCGGACTAGCGGGGGAGGAGGAGCAGTTCTTC
cdr3_aa: CASRPGLAGEEEQFF

clone_size: once
v_call: TRBV7-9
cdr3_length: 13
j_call: TRBJ1-2
d_call: TRBD1
cdr3_nt: TGTGCCAGCAGCCCGGGACAGGCCTATGGCTACACCTTC
cdr3_aa: CASSPGQAYGYTF

clone_size: few
v_call: TRBV9
cdr3_length: 14
j_call: TRBJ1-4
d_call: -
cdr3_nt: TGTGCCAGCAGCGCGAGCCAGGGCTTTGAAAAACTGTTTTTT
cdr3_aa: CASSASQGFEKLFF

clone_size: -
v_call: TRBV6-5
cdr3_length: 15
j_call: TRBJ1-6
d_call: TRBD1
cdr3_nt: TGTGCCAGCAGTTCCTGGACAGGGGGCCTTTCACCCCTCCACTTT
cdr3_aa: CASSSWTGGLSPLHF

clone_size: -
v_call: TRBV7-6
cdr3_length: 15
j_call: TRBJ2-7
d_call: TRBD2
cdr3_nt: TGTGCCAGCAGCTTGGGGAGCGGGGGGCCGGGGGAGCAGTACTTC
cdr3_aa: CASSLGSGGPGEQYF

clone_size: once
v_call: TRBV14
cdr3_length: 20
j_call: TRBJ2-7
d_call: TRBD2
cdr3_nt: TGTGCCAGCAGCCAAGCGTCGTGGACTAGCGGGACCGACTCCTCCTACGAGCAGTACTTC
cdr3_aa: CASSQASWTSGTDSSYEQYF

clone_size: few
v_call: TRBV7-9
cdr3_length: 11
j_call: TRBJ2-7
d_call: -
cdr3_nt: TGTGCCAGCAGTCGTAGCGGCGAGCAGTACTTC
cdr3_aa: CASSRSGEQYF

clone_size: -
v_call: TRBV7-6
cdr3_length: 14
j_call: TRBJ1-4
d_call: -
cdr3_nt: TGTGCCAGCAGCTTACAGGCCCCTTGGGAAAAACTGTTTTTT
cdr3_aa: CASSLQAPWEKLFF

clone_size: -
v_call: TRBV9
cdr3_length: 14
j_call: TRBJ2-3
d_call: -
cdr3_nt: TGTGCCAGCAGCGTAGAATCAGGGGCAGATACGCAGTATTTT
cdr3_aa: CASSVESGADTQYF

clone_size: -
v_call: TRBV30
cdr3_length: 14
j_call: TRBJ1-2
d_call: -
cdr3_nt: TGTGCCTGGAGTGTATGGGAGGGCTCCTATGGCTACACCTTC
cdr3_aa: CAWSVWEGSYGYTF

clone_size: -
v_call: TRBV7-8
cdr3_length: 16
j_call: TRBJ1-5
d_call: TRBD1
cdr3_nt: TGTGCCAGCAGCTTATCCGACAGGGAACTCCATCAGCCCCAGCATTTT
cdr3_aa: CASSLSDRELHQPQHF

clone_size: -
v_call: TRBV12-5
cdr3_length: 15
j_call: TRBJ2-7
d_call: -
cdr3_nt: TGTGCTAGTGGTTTGGTCACAGGCTCTCGATACGAGCAGTACTTC
cdr3_aa: CASGLVTGSRYEQYF

clone_size: -
v_call: TRBV15
cdr3_length: 14
j_call: TRBJ1-2
d_call: -
cdr3_nt: TGTGCCACCAGCAGAGATAGAGGGCAGGGGGGCTACACCTTC
cdr3_aa: CATSRDRGQGGYTF

clone_size: -
v_call: TRBV23-1
cdr3_length: 16
j_call: TRBJ2-7
d_call: TRBD1
cdr3_nt: TGCGCCAGCAGTCATACCGCCCGGGACAGGGACTACGAGCAGTACTTC
cdr3_aa: CASSHTARDRDYEQYF

clone_size: once
v_call: TRBV2
cdr3_length: 12
j_call: TRBJ2-7
d_call: -
cdr3_nt: TGTGCCAGCAGTAATCATGGGCGCGAGCAGTACTTC
cdr3_aa: CASSNHGREQYF

clone_size: -
v_call: TRBV5-6
cdr3_length: 16
j_call: TRBJ2-1
d_call: -
cdr3_nt: TGTGCCAGCAGCTTACGTTACAGGGATAGGGCCAATGAGCAGTTCTTC
cdr3_aa: CASSLRYRDRANEQFF